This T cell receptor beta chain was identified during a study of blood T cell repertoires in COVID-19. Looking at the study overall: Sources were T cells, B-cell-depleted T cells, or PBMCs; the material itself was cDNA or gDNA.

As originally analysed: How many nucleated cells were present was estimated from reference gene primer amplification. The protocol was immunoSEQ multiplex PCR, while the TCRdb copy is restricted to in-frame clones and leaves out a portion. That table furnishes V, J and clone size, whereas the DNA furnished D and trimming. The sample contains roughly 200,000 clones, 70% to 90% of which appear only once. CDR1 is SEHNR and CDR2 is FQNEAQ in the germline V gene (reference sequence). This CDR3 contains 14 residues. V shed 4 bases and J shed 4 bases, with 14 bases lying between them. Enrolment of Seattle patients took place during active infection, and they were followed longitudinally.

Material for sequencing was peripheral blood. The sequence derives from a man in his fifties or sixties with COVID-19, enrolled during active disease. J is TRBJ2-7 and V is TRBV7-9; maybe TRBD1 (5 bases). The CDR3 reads CASSSSGPQYEQYF. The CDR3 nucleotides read TGTGCCAGCAGCTCATCAGGGCCTCAATACGAGCAGTACTTC.